One and the same sample provided the 18 T cell receptor beta chains below, sequenced in a study of T cells in Graves' hyperthyroidism and ophthalmopathy. Amplification targeted TCR beta CDR3 regions from RNA transcripts. First-round RT-PCR of the TCR CDR3 relied on the HTBI primer set. TCRdb re-derived calls from the multiplex PCR reads in MiXCR, one entry per CDR3 protein. This sample has about 460,000 distinct CDR3 sequences, with 20% to 25% found just once. Input material: blood. All receptors come from a woman aged 70-85 years with Graves' ophthalmopathy.

This clonotype was detected many times. The gene calls are TRBV20-1 and TRBJ2-7; D unclear. Germline V lookup: CDR1 DFQATT, CDR2 SNEGSKA (reference sequence). The CDR3 has 13 amino acids. V shed 3 bases and J shed 1 base, with 10 bases lying between them. The CDR3 bases are TGCAGTGCTAGTGATGGTCCATCCTACGAGCAGTACTTC. It translates to CSASDGPSYEQYF.

The chain has TRBV30 and TRBJ2-3; 11 nucleotides align to TRBD2. Germline V gene data show CDR1 as GTSNPN and CDR2 as SVGIG (reference sequence). With V trimmed by 0 bases and J by 0 bases, 8 bases remained unmatched. The length of the CDR3 is 18 residues. Here the CDR3 reads CAWSVGLAGGRSTDTQYF. The CDR3 DNA follows: TGTGCCTGGAGTGTTGGGCTAGCGGGAGGTCGAAGCACAGATACGCAGTATTTT.

The sample holds a few counts of this clonotype. The chain couples TRBV19 to TRBJ2-7; 10 nucleotides agree with TRBD2. CDR3 size: 16 residues. CDR1 and CDR2 from the germline V gene are LNHDA and SQIVND (reference sequence). The V segment lost 1 base and the J segment 2 bases; nucleotides outside the gene matches: 5. The CDR3 loop reads CASSIAVLAGTYEQYF. The DNA of the CDR3 is TGTGCCAGTAGTATAGCGGTACTAGCGGGAACCTACGAGCAGTACTTC. The full variable domain, its missing parts supplied by reference TRBV19 and TRBJ2-7, is DGGITQSPKYLFRKEGQNVTLSCEQNLNHDAMYWYRQDPGQGLRLIYYSQIVNDFQKGDIAEGYSVSREKKESFPLTVTSAQKNPTAFYLCASSIAVLAGTYEQYFGPGTRLTVT.

The rearrangement links TRBV19 to TRBJ1-2; D call uncertain. CDR3 length: 13 amino acids. Germline V lookup: CDR1 LNHDA, CDR2 SQIVND (reference sequence). The V end lost 5 bases, the J end lost 4 bases, and 11 bases lay between the germline ends. The CDR3 region has the DNA TGTGCCAGTAGTCCCCGGGTTGGCTATGGCTACACCTTC. This codes for CASSPRVGYGYTF. Looking up the rest from reference TRBV19 and TRBJ1-2 gives the full variable domain: DGGITQSPKYLFRKEGQNVTLSCEQNLNHDAMYWYRQDPGQGLRLIYYSQIVNDFQKGDIAEGYSVSREKKESFPLTVTSAQKNPTAFYLCASSPRVGYGYTFGSGTRLTVV.

V gene TRBV6-1 combines with J gene TRBJ2-4; 11 positions agree with TRBD2. CDR1 is MNHNS and CDR2 is SASEGT in the germline V gene. The CDR3 covers 15 residues. Germline trimming cut 8 bases from V and 4 bases from J; bases unmatched to any gene: 7. DNA of the CDR3: TGTGCCAGCTCGGCGGTAGCGGGAGGGAAAAACATTCAGTACTTC. Translation: CASSAVAGGKNIQYF.

The chain links TRBV7-3 to TRBJ2-6; 7 bases map to TRBD1. V dropped 1 base and J dropped 2; count of bases not matched to a gene: 2. This CDR3 has 16 amino acids. Germline CDR1 and CDR2: SGHTA and FQGTGA. CDR3 in DNA: TGTGCCAGCAGCTTAAAAGGGACAGCTGGGGCCAACGTCCTGACTTTC. Its protein is CASSLKGTAGANVLTF.

The chain employs TRBV6-2 or TRBV6-3 and TRBJ2-2; 7 bases line up with TRBD2. Germline V gene sequence: CDR1 MNHEY, CDR2 SVGEGT. The CDR3 totals 15 residues. J gave up 0 bases and V 7 bases, and 5 bases lay outside the gene matches. The CDR3 region is CASTSGLANTGELFF. CDR3 bases: TGTGCCAGCACCTCCGGACTAGCGAACACCGGGGAGCTGTTTTTT.

This clonotype was recorded at least ten times. One end of the junction fails to match germline, which may point to a read error. J is TRBJ2-7 and V is TRBV12-3 or TRBV12-4, with 7 bases that match TRBD1. The CDR3 consists of 14 residues. CDR3 amino acids: CASSFEGQSSEQYF. CDR3 in DNA: TGTGCCAGCAGTTTTGAGGGACAGTCCTCCGAGCAGTACTTC.

The chain has TRBV20-1 and TRBJ1-6; D is unclear. V was pared by 3 bases and J by 0 bases, with 15 bases between. CDR1 DFQATT and CDR2 SNEGSKA come from the germline V gene (reference sequence). The CDR3 covers 17 residues. The chain's CDR3 is CSASRGFLSSYNSPLHF. CDR3 in DNA: TGCAGTGCTAGTCGTGGATTCCTCAGCTCCTATAATTCACCCCTCCACTTT.

The sample holds many counts of this clonotype. The chain has TRBV11-2 and TRBJ2-3, with D perhaps TRBD1 (6 bases). Trimming took off 8 bases at V and 1 base at J, with 19 bases between the two ends. The CDR3 loop spans 16 amino acids. Germline V gene lookup returns CDR1 SGHAT and CDR2 FQNNGV. The CDR3: CASEPMMAGGTDTQYF. The CDR3 DNA reads TGTGCCAGCGAGCCGATGATGGCAGGGGGCACAGATACGCAGTATTTT.

The V gene is TRBV30, the J gene TRBJ1-5, with D maybe TRBD1 (5 bases). The CDR3 has 15 amino acids. Germline V lookup: CDR1 GTSNPN, CDR2 SVGIG (reference sequence). V lost 4 bases and J 2 bases, leaving 15 bases between the germline ends. The chain's CDR3 is CAWNQGLTGNQPQHF. The CDR3, as DNA: TGTGCCTGGAATCAGGGTTTAACGGGCAATCAGCCCCAGCATTTT.

This clonotype was seen repeatedly, ten times or more. The chain is built from TRBV20-1 and TRBJ1-1; D is uncertain. Trimming removed 4 bases from V and 3 bases from J, with 12 bases in between. Germline lookup yields CDR1 DFQATT and CDR2 SNEGSKA (reference sequence). The CDR3 is made up of 13 amino acids. CDR3 sequence (DNA): TGCAGTGCTACCGCAGCTGGATACACTGAAGCTTTCTTT. This encodes CSATAAGYTEAFF.

This chain uses TRBV7-2 with TRBJ2-7; 11 bases line up with TRBD2. V was pared by 5 bases and J by 2 bases, with 5 bases of the junction left unmatched. CDR3 size: 15 residues. From germline, CDR1 is SGHTA and CDR2 FQGNSA. The CDR3 here is CASSAQLAGAYEQYF. The CDR3 DNA is TGTGCCAGCAGCGCCCAACTAGCGGGGGCCTACGAGCAGTACTTC.

This clonotype was detected many times. The V gene is TRBV3-1, the J gene TRBJ2-1; 12 bases line up with TRBD2. Germline V gives CDR1 LGHDT, CDR2 YNNKEL (reference sequence). The CDR3 sequence is 16 residues long. The trim removed 3 bases at V and 8 bases at J, leaving 8 bases unmatched. Here the CDR3 DNA reads TGTGCCAGCAGCCACCGACTAGCGGGAGCCGCAGATGAGCAGTTCTTC. As protein: CASSHRLAGAADEQFF.

The rearrangement uses TRBV11-3 and TRBJ2-5, with 15 bases lining up with TRBD2. Germline V gene lookup returns CDR1 SGHNT and CDR2 YENEEA. The V and J ends lost 4 bases and 5 bases, in that order; junction bases with no gene match: 5. The CDR3 length is 16 residues. The CDR3 region is CASSSGLAGGGETQYF. CDR3 sequence (DNA): TGTGCCAGCAGCTCGGGACTAGCGGGAGGAGGGGAGACCCAGTACTTC.

This clonotype appeared a few times. The rearrangement uses TRBV5-1 and TRBJ2-7, with 16 bases lining up with TRBD2. This CDR3 contains 16 residues. Germline V gene sequence: CDR1 SGHRS, CDR2 YFSETQ. V lost 4 bases to trimming and J lost 5 bases; unmatched junction nucleotides: 6. CDR3 DNA sequence: TGCGCCAGCAGCCCGGGACTAGCGGGAGGGCTTAACGAGCAGTACTTC. It is translated as CASSPGLAGGLNEQYF.

In the case of this clonotype: Possible read error: a much larger clone is one base away. No conserved phenylalanine or tryptophan is present at the end of the CDR3, so a read error is the likely explanation. This sequence joins TRBV6-2 or TRBV6-3 and TRBJ2-1, with 11 bases aligning to TRBD2. CDR3 length: 15 residues. The V gene end was trimmed by 6 bases and the J gene end by 4 bases; junction bases not matched to a gene: 5. Germline V gene lookup returns CDR1 MNHEY and CDR2 SVGEGT. The CDR3 sequence is CASRHGTSGYNEQFL. The CDR3 nucleotides are TGTGCCAGCAGGCATGGGACTAGCGGATACAATGAGCAGTTCCTC.

This clonotype was observed many times. J is TRBJ1-4 and V is TRBV12-3 or TRBV12-4, with D tentatively TRBD1 (5 bases). V was shortened by 3 bases and J by 3 bases, with 5 bases between the two germline ends. There are 13 residues in the CDR3. CDR3 bases: TGTGCCAGCAGTTTGGGGGCTAATGAAAAACTGTTTTTT. It encodes CASSLGANEKLFF.